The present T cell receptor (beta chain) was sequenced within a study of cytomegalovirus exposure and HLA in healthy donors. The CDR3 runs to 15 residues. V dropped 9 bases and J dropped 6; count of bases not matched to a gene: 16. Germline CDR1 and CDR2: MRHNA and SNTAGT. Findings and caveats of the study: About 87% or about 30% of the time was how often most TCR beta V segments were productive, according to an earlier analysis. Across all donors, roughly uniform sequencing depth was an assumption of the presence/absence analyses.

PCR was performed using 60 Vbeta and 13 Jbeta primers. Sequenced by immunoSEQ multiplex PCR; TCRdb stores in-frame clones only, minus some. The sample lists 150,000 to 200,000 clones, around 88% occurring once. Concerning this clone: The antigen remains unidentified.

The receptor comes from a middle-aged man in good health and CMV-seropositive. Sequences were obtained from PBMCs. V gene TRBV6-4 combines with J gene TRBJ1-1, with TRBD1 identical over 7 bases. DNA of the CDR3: TGTGCCAGGTTTCAACAGGGGTCGGGGATCCCTGAAGCTTTCTTT. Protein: CARFQQGSGIPEAFF.